The 30 T cell receptor beta chains given below trace back to one sample, sequenced in a study of T cell responses to AZD1222 COVID-19 vaccine. Sequencing used immunoSEQ multiplex PCR; TCRdb keeps in-frame clones, though not all of them. The sample holds about 160,000 clones, about 91% seen once. The sample was peripheral blood, taken 28 days after the second AZD1222 dose. The receptors were sampled from an adult who received the AZD1222 COVID-19 vaccine.

V gene TRBV19 combines with J gene TRBJ1-3; TRBD1 might be the D (5 bases). The CDR3 is 15 amino acids. The germline gives CDR1 LNHDA, CDR2 SQIVND (reference sequence). Deletions cut 4 bases from V and 3 bases from J, with 13 bases between. The CDR3 sequence: CASSTPRGGGNTIYF. The DNA of the CDR3 is TGTGCCAGTAGTACCCCCCGTGGGGGTGGAAACACCATATATTTT.

This chain uses TRBV3-1 (or the pseudogene TRBV3-2) with TRBJ1-5, with D maybe TRBD1 (5 bases). Germline-derived CDR1 and CDR2 are LGHDT and YNNKEL (reference sequence). The CDR3 extends over 14 amino acids. The germline V and J ends were trimmed by 0 bases and 11 bases, with 14 bases remaining between them. The CDR3: CASSQDIGETAQHF. The CDR3, as DNA: TGTGCCAGCAGCCAAGATATCGGGGAGACAGCCCAGCATTTT.

V is TRBV5-6 and J is TRBJ2-1; 9 bases fit TRBD1. This CDR3 has 15 residues. Germline V gene lookup returns CDR1 SGHDT and CDR2 YYEEEE. The V segment lost 1 base and the J segment 4 bases; nucleotides outside the gene matches: 3. CDR3 sequence: CASSLRQGDYNEQFF. DNA of the CDR3: TGTGCCAGCAGCTTGAGACAGGGGGATTACAATGAGCAGTTCTTC. The entire variable domain, with the rest obtained from reference TRBV5-6 and TRBJ2-1, is as follows: DAGVTQSPTHLIKTRGQQVTLRCSPKSGHDTVSWYQQALGQGPQFIFQYYEEEERQRGNFPDRFSGHQFPNYSSELNVNALLLGDSALYLCASSLRQGDYNEQFFGPGTRLTVL.

This clone was seen at least ten times. The rearrangement links TRBV12-3 or TRBV12-4 to TRBJ1-2, with D hard to call. The CDR3 totals 13 residues. Trimming left V 1 base short and J 4 bases short, with 7 bases between. CDR3: CASSLVRFYGYTF. CDR3 DNA: TGTGCCAGCAGTTTAGTTCGGTTCTATGGCTACACCTTC.

The rearrangement joins TRBV7-8 to TRBJ2-1; D is perhaps TRBD1 (5 bases). Trimming left V 6 bases short and J 4 bases short, with 10 bases between. The CDR3 consists of 13 residues. Germline CDR1 and CDR2: SGHVS and FQNEAQ. The CDR3 region has the DNA TGTGCCAGCAGTCTCGACAGTTACAATGAGCAGTTCTTC. It yields the protein CASSLDSYNEQFF.

The chain has TRBV19 and TRBJ1-3; weak D call: TRBD1 (6 bases). Germline V CDR1 and CDR2: LNHDA, SQIVND (reference sequence). The CDR3 covers 15 residues. Trimming removed 9 bases from V and 2 bases from J, with 17 bases in between. CDR3 sequence reads: CASREGGSTGNTIYF. The CDR3 DNA follows: TGTGCCAGCCGGGAGGGGGGAAGCACTGGAAACACCATATATTTT. Complete variable domain (other parts from reference TRBV19 and TRBJ1-3): DGGITQSPKYLFRKEGQNVTLSCEQNLNHDAMYWYRQDPGQGLRLIYYSQIVNDFQKGDIAEGYSVSREKKESFPLTVTSAQKNPTAFYLCASREGGSTGNTIYFGEGSWLTVV.

V usage is TRBV6-5 and J usage is TRBJ1-6; D may be TRBD1 (6 bases). Germline values: CDR1 MNHEY, CDR2 SVGAGI. Trimming left V 4 bases short and J 7 bases short, with 11 bases between. The CDR3 loop spans 14 amino acids. CDR3 nucleotide sequence: TGTGCCAGCAGTTGGAAAGGGGGAAATTCACCCCTCCACTTT. This translates into CASSWKGGNSPLHF.

The chain couples TRBV7-2 to TRBJ2-5; a weak D match, TRBD2 (5 bases). The CDR3 is 14 amino acids. With 3 bases removed from V and 5 bases from J, the gap between germline ends came to 13 bases. CDR1 is SGHTA and CDR2 is FQGNSA in the germline V gene. CDR3 in DNA: TGTGCCAGCAGCTTCCTCGGACTCAGTGAGACCCAGTACTTC. Its protein is CASSFLGLSETQYF.

CDR3 region: CASSQVRETQYF. CDR3 bases: TGCGCCAGCAGCCAGGTGAGGGAGACCCAGTACTTC. This chain connects TRBV5-1 to TRBJ2-5; no reliable D call. CDR1 is SGHRS, CDR2 YFSETQ, per germline. V lost 4 bases and J lost 5, with 9 bases in between. This CDR3 contains 12 residues. Complete variable domain (other parts from reference TRBV5-1 and TRBJ2-5): KAGVTQTPRYLIKTRGQQVTLSCSPISGHRSVSWYQQTPGQGLQFLFEYFSETQRNKGNFPGRFSGRQFSNSRSEMNVSTLELGDSALYLCASSQVRETQYFGPGTRLLVL.

V usage is TRBV7-2 and J usage is TRBJ2-1; 7 bases line up with TRBD1. V lost 5 bases to trimming and J lost 4 bases; unmatched junction nucleotides: 5. CDR3 length: 14 residues. CDR1 is SGHTA, CDR2 FQGNSA, per germline. CDR3 sequence (DNA): TGTGCCAGCAGCCGTGGGACAGATTACAATGAGCAGTTCTTC. Translating gives CASSRGTDYNEQFF. The full variable domain, in which reference TRBV7-2 and TRBJ2-1 provide the parts outside the CDR3, is GAGVSQSPSNKVTEKGKDVELRCDPISGHTALYWYRQSLGQGLEFLIYFQGNSAPDKSGLPSDRFSAERTGGSVSTLTIQRTQQEDSAVYLCASSRGTDYNEQFFGPGTRLTVL.

V and J are TRBV6-5 and TRBJ2-3, with TRBD2 as a possible D gene (6 bases). Germline CDR1 MNHEY, CDR2 SVGAGI. V lost 6 bases and J 4 bases, leaving 14 bases between the germline ends. This CDR3 comprises 14 residues. The CDR3 DNA sequence: TGTGCCAGCAGCCCGAATTGGGGGGCAGATACGCAGTATTTT. Translated: CASSPNWGADTQYF.

The V gene is TRBV7-9, the J gene TRBJ2-2, with 8 bases that match TRBD2. The length of the CDR3 is 16 residues. Looked up from germline, CDR1 is SEHNR and CDR2 is FQNEAQ (reference sequence). J lost 6 bases, V lost 5 bases, and 11 bases had no gene match. The CDR3 nucleotides read TGTGCCAGCAGCCCCACGGGGGGGCCATTCGCCGGGGAGCTGTTTTTT. Translated, it gives CASSPTGGPFAGELFF. The variable domain in full, completed from reference TRBV7-9 and TRBJ2-2, reads DTGVSQNPRHKITKRGQNVTFRCDPISEHNRLYWYRQTLGQGPEFLTYFQNEAQLEKSRLLSDRFSAERPKGSFSTLEIQRTEQGDSAMYLCASSPTGGPFAGELFFGEGSRLTVL.

The genes are TRBV18 and TRBJ1-4, with TRBD1 matching 10 bases. Germline V lookup: CDR1 KGHSH, CDR2 LQKENI. This CDR3 spans 15 amino acids. The junction had 1 base not matched to a gene; V was cut back by 3 bases and J by 3 bases. CDR3 DNA sequence: TGTGCCAGCTCACCGGGACAGGGGTCTAATGAAAAACTGTTTTTT. It codes for CASSPGQGSNEKLFF.

The chain recombines TRBV15 with TRBJ1-6, with D possibly being TRBD1 (5 bases). Germline CDR1 LNHNV, CDR2 YYDKDF (reference sequence). The ends were cut back, 3 bases at V and 5 bases at J, with 14 bases in the middle. This CDR3 contains 16 residues. The CDR3 spells CATSSGGPANNSPLHF. The CDR3 DNA follows: TGTGCCACCAGCAGTGGGGGTCCCGCGAATAATTCACCCCTCCACTTT.

The chain is built from TRBV30 and TRBJ1-2; 9 nucleotides align to TRBD1. In germline, CDR1 is GTSNPN, CDR2 SVGIG (reference sequence). The V and J ends lost 4 bases and 4 bases, in that order; junction bases with no gene match: 7. There are 14 residues in the CDR3. CDR3 nucleotides: TGTGCCTGGATAGGGACAGGGCGGCGCTATGGCTACACCTTC. This translates into CAWIGTGRRYGYTF.

The CDR3 reads CASSPDRATEAFF. In DNA, the CDR3 is TGCGCCAGCAGCCCGGACAGGGCGACTGAAGCTTTCTTT. The chain carries TRBV5-1 and TRBJ1-1; 8 positions match TRBD1. The V gene's germline CDR1 is SGHRS and CDR2 YFSETQ. Trimming took 4 bases from V and 5 from J; bases not matched to a gene: 4. There are 13 residues in the CDR3.

V is TRBV3-1 (or the pseudogene TRBV3-2) and J is TRBJ2-1; 15 bases are a match to TRBD2. CDR3 size: 18 residues. Germline CDR1 and CDR2: LGHDT and YNNKEL (reference sequence). Trimming removed 2 bases from V and 8 bases from J; junction bases left unmatched: 10. CDR3 in DNA: TGTGCCAGCAGCCAATCGCCGGGACTAGCGGGGGGAGCAGATGAGCAGTTCTTC. It codes for CASSQSPGLAGGADEQFF.

V usage is TRBV5-1 and J usage is TRBJ1-6; D not resolved. The CDR3 runs 15 residues. Germline values: CDR1 SGHRS, CDR2 YFSETQ. Trimming left V 2 bases short and J 6 bases short, with 12 bases between. The CDR3 DNA is TGCGCCAGCAGCTTCGGGAGGTCCGGTAATTCACCCCTCCACTTT. The encoded protein is CASSFGRSGNSPLHF.

This clone occurred a few times. The chain recombines TRBV7-9 with TRBJ1-4; a possible D gene is TRBD1 (5 bases). V was cut by 3 bases and J by 10 bases, with 18 bases left in between. The CDR3 contains 15 residues. Germline loops: CDR1 SEHNR, CDR2 FQNEAQ (reference sequence). CDR3 nucleotides: TGTGCCAGCAGCTTCGGGGGTTCGTACGGAGGAAAACTGTTTTTT. Translating gives CASSFGGSYGGKLFF.

The J gene is TRBJ2-5, the V gene TRBV7-3; D ambiguous. The CDR3 sequence is 14 residues long. Germline-derived CDR1 and CDR2 are SGHTA and FQGTGA. The V and J ends lost 6 bases and 2 bases respectively, with 13 bases between them. The CDR3 DNA is TGTGCCAGCAGTTTTAACGGTGGACAAGAGACCCAGTACTTC. This sequence encodes CASSFNGGQETQYF. The full variable domain, in which reference TRBV7-3 and TRBJ2-5 provide the parts outside the CDR3, is GAGVSQTPSNKVTEKGKYVELRCDPISGHTALYWYRQSLGQGPEFLIYFQGTGAADDSGLPNDRFFAVRPEGSVSTLKIQRTERGDSAVYLCASSFNGGQETQYFGPGTRLLVL.

The gene calls are TRBV5-6 and TRBJ1-2; TRBD1 matches 7 bases. V gave up 4 bases and J gave up 4 bases; unmatched junction bases: 4. The CDR3 covers 13 residues. The V gene's germline CDR1 is SGHDT and CDR2 YYEEEE. The CDR3 here is CASSEGQPYGYTF. In nucleotides, the CDR3 is TGTGCCAGCAGCGAGGGACAGCCCTATGGCTACACCTTC. The entire variable domain, with the rest obtained from reference TRBV5-6 and TRBJ1-2, is as follows: DAGVTQSPTHLIKTRGQQVTLRCSPKSGHDTVSWYQQALGQGPQFIFQYYEEEERQRGNFPDRFSGHQFPNYSSELNVNALLLGDSALYLCASSEGQPYGYTFGSGTRLTVV.

V gene TRBV9 combines with J gene TRBJ1-1; D uncertain. The CDR3 is 12 amino acids. From germline, CDR1 is SGDLS and CDR2 YYNGEE. Trimming stripped 7 bases from V and 3 bases from J, with 10 bases between. The CDR3 region is CASGREDTEAFF. Written as DNA, the CDR3 is TGTGCCAGCGGGAGGGAAGACACTGAAGCTTTCTTT.

This chain links TRBV9 with TRBJ1-5; 8 positions match TRBD1. Per germline, CDR1 SGDLS and CDR2 YYNGEE. The trim removed 0 bases at V and 9 bases at J, leaving 8 bases unmatched. This CDR3 contains 15 residues. The CDR3 spells CASSVDGVRGRPQHF. CDR3 coding DNA: TGTGCCAGCAGCGTAGATGGTGTCAGGGGGCGGCCCCAGCATTTT.

The chain recombines TRBV2 with TRBJ1-6; D is unresolved. The CDR3 is 14 amino acids. V shed 8 bases and J shed 6 bases, with 14 bases lying between them. Germline CDR1 and CDR2: SNHLY and FYNNEI. The CDR3 protein is CASSRRAINSPLHF. DNA for the CDR3: TGTGCCAGCTCCCGCCGGGCGATTAATTCACCCCTCCACTTT.

The gene calls are TRBV7-9 and TRBJ2-1; TRBD1 agrees at 7 bases. Germline V CDR1 and CDR2: SEHNR, FQNEAQ (reference sequence). J lost 5 bases, V lost 3 bases, and 1 base had no gene match. The CDR3 has 13 amino acids. The CDR3, as DNA: TGTGCCAGCAGCTTGGACAGGAACAATGAGCAGTTCTTC. Amino acids: CASSLDRNNEQFF.

The chain links TRBV28 to TRBJ2-7, with a tentative D call TRBD1 (5 bases). V shed 5 bases and J shed 9 bases, with 14 bases lying between them. The germline V gene has CDR1 MDHEN and CDR2 SYDVKM. The CDR3 loop spans 12 amino acids. The CDR3 region is CASSISGLGQYF. CDR3 coding DNA: TGTGCCAGCAGTATCTCAGGGTTAGGGCAGTACTTC.

This clone was observed a single time. This rearrangement joins TRBV7-9 to TRBJ1-1; the D is unclear. Germline lookup yields CDR1 SEHNR and CDR2 FQNEAQ (reference sequence). Between the trimmed V and J ends, which lost 3 bases and 1 base, there was a span of 6 bases. This CDR3 contains 13 residues. The CDR3 is CASSFFQNTEAFF. The CDR3 coding sequence is TGTGCCAGCAGCTTTTTTCAGAACACTGAAGCTTTCTTT.

V gene TRBV24-1 combines with J gene TRBJ2-3; D is perhaps TRBD2 (6 bases). This CDR3 region has 15 residues. Per germline, CDR1 KGHDR and CDR2 SFDVKD. Trimming left V 3 bases short and J 5 bases short, with 14 bases between. CDR3 sequence: CATSDTTSSGDTQYF. For the CDR3, the DNA is TGTGCCACCAGTGATACCACTAGCTCCGGAGATACGCAGTATTTT.

This CDR3 reads CSGQDSEAFF. CDR3 nucleotides: TGCAGCGGTCAGGACAGCGAAGCTTTCTTT. The chain uses TRBV29-1 and TRBJ1-1, with D possibly TRBD1 on 6 matching bases. Germline V gene lookup returns CDR1 SQVTM and CDR2 ANQGSEA. The CDR3 is made up of 10 amino acids. Trimming removed 7 bases from V and 8 bases from J, with 11 bases in between.

A remark on this clone: Other DNA sequences in this specimen translate into the identical CDR3. V gene TRBV5-1 combines with J gene TRBJ1-2, with D tentatively TRBD1 (5 bases). The germline CDR1 and CDR2 sequences are SGHRS and YFSETQ. Trimming cost V 0 bases and J 0 bases, with 9 bases left between them. CDR3 length: 15 residues. CDR3 DNA sequence: TGCGCCAGCAGCTTGGGGCAGGGAGCTAACTATGGCTACACCTTC. This gives the protein CASSLGQGANYGYTF.